The present entry profiles one T cell receptor (beta chain) with its context. The antigen it binds to is not known. No base qualities exist here, and no much larger clone lies one base off it. This entry belongs to a study of blood T cell repertoires in COVID-19 (TCRdb year 2020). Some background on the complete study: Collaborator samples came from the United States, Italy and Spain and covered acute and convalescent phases of COVID-19. The sample metadata nearly always contained a de-identified subject ID, COVID-19 status, age in years and sex. The prospective study material was composed of cDNA or gDNA derived from T cells, B-cell-depleted T cells, or PBMCs. Samples were obtained from the ongoing ImmuneRACE study (first 160 participants) and from about 1,300 subjects provided by 6 global collaborators. The repertoires were released in a freely available public database meant as a resource for research on the immune response to SARS-CoV-2. Where available, HLA class I and class II types were taken from metadata supplied by the sample provider and were not determined by assay-based typing. Subjects who had been exposed to COVID-19, were actively infected with it, or had recovered from it provided the deeply sampled blood TCRbeta repertoires that made up the dataset. The paper as a whole reports these results and caveats: The quantity of clinical and demographic metadata differed by source and by participant and was supplied without curation.

TCRbeta CDR3 regions were amplified from genomic DNA by means of the immunoSEQ Assay, a bias-controlled multiplex PCR. The study's processing was this. Nucleated cell counts per sample were estimated from amplification of reference gene primers within the assay. To quantify the absolute abundance of each unique TCRbeta CDR3 rearrangement, sequence reads were collapsed and filtered. For each sample, productive Simpson clonality was calculated as the square root of Simpson's diversity index over productive rearrangements. The immuneACCESS repertoire file appears here via TCRdb, limited to in-frame rearrangements. These files lack a portion of the clones; in checked studies, under half of the deficit traces to unresolved V genes, and the cause of the others is not known. V and J calls and clone size come straight from that table; D and trimming were deduced from the DNA. The sample table records fewer than 250,000 clones; over 80% of these occur just once. The ten largest clones capture less than 0.9% of the sample.

Per the germline V gene, ENHRY is the CDR1 and SYGVKD is the CDR2. Inclusive of the bounding cysteine and phenylalanine, the CDR3 is 15 residues long. The kept DNA is CDR3 alone, 45 bases in frame from the first base. The germline ends are 14 bases apart after V is trimmed by 6 bases and J by 2 bases. Participants in the prospective study were aged about 18 to 89 years, lived in about two dozen United States geographic areas, and enrolled through a virtual design. In the prospective study, cohorts were assigned on the basis of participant-reported clinical history obtained from a screening survey and a study questionnaire. Exposed participants had been in contact, within 2 weeks of entering the study, with a person who had a PCR-confirmed or clinician-diagnosed case of COVID-19. In the prospective study, whole blood, serum and a nasopharyngeal or oropharyngeal swab were collected from each participant by mobile phlebotomists. Over a roughly 2-month period, participants in the prospective study had the option of providing additional blood draws and questionnaires. Blood samples from the prospective study were shipped frozen or at room temperature prior to DNA extraction.

This receptor was identified in a man aged 50-60 years who had been exposed to COVID-19. The sequence links TRBV10-3 to TRBJ2-1; a tentative D match to TRBD2 spans 7 bases. The specimen was PBMCs or T cells enriched from blood (not recorded which). The bases read TGTGCCATCAGGCCAAGCGGGACAACCTACAATGAGCAGTTCTTC. Its protein reads: CAIRPSGTTYNEQFF.